This TCR beta chain was profiled in a study of blood T cell repertoires in COVID-19. Study information: Samples representing acute and convalescent COVID-19 were sourced from the United States, Italy and Spain. The cDNA or gDNA used as material had been derived from T cells, B-cell-depleted T cells, or PBMCs.

The CDR3 loop spans 17 amino acids. V shed 1 base and J shed 0 bases, with 13 bases lying between them. CDR1 MGHRA and CDR2 YSYEKL come from the germline V gene. In the original analysis: For nucleated cells, counts were estimated from reference gene primer amplification. TCRdb's table, derived via immunoSEQ multiplex PCR, lists solely in-frame clones and lacks some. V and J calls and clone size come straight from that table; D and trimming were deduced from the DNA. The table includes 25,000 to 30,000 clones, 89% detected once. Sequencing input: peripheral blood. This receptor was obtained from a human donor in a cohort sampled during active COVID-19. This rearrangement joins TRBV4-1 to TRBJ2-4; tentative D call: TRBD2 (6 bases). As DNA, the CDR3 is TGCGCCAGCAGCCAAGTGGGGACTCGCGGAGCCAAAAACATTCAGTACTTC. Amino acids: CASSQVGTRGAKNIQYF.